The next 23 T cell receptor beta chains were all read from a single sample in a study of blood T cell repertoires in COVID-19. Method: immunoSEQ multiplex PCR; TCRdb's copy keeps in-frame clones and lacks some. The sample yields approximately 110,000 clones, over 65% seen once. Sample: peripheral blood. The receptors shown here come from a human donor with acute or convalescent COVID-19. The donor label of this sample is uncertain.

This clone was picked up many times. This chain's CDR3 is CASSVTGVAETQYF. The DNA of the CDR3 is TGTGCCAGCAGCGTGACCGGGGTAGCAGAGACCCAGTACTTC. This chain joins TRBV5-5 and TRBJ2-5, with a possible D match to TRBD2 (5 bases). Between the trimmed V and J ends, which lost 4 bases and 4 bases, there was a span of 14 bases. Per the germline V gene, CDR1 is SGHKS and CDR2 is YYEKEE (reference sequence). The CDR3 has 14 amino acids.

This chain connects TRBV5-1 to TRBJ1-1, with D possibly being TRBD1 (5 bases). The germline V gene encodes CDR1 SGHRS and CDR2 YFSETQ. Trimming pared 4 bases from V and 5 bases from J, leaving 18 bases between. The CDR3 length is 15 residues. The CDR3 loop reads CASSTDTAGRTEAFF. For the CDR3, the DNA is TGCGCCAGCAGCACGGACACGGCCGGGCGGACTGAAGCTTTCTTT.

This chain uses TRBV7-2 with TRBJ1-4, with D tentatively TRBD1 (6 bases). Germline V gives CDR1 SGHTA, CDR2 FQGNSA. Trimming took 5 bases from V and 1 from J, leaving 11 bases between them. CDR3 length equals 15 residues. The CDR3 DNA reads TGTGCCAGCAGCATAACAGGGCTAACTAATGAAAAACTGTTTTTT. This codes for CASSITGLTNEKLFF.

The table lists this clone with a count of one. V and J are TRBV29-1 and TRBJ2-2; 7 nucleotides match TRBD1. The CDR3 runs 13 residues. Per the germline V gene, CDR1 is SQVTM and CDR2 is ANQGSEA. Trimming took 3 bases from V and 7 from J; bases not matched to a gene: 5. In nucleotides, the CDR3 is TGCAGCGTTGATGGGACAGCAGGCGGGGAGCTGTTTTTT. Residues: CSVDGTAGGELFF.

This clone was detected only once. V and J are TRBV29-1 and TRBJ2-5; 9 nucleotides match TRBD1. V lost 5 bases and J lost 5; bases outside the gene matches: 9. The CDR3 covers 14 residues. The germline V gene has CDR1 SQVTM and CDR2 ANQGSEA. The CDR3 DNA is TGCAGCGTTCACCGGGACAGGGCGGTGGAGACCCAGTACTTC. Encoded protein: CSVHRDRAVETQYF. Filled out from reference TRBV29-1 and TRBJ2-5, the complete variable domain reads SAVISQKPSRDICQRGTSLTIQCQVDSQVTMMFWYRQQPGQSLTLIATANQGSEATYESGFVIDKFPISRPNLTFSTLTVSNMSPEDSSIYLCSVHRDRAVETQYFGPGTRLLVL.

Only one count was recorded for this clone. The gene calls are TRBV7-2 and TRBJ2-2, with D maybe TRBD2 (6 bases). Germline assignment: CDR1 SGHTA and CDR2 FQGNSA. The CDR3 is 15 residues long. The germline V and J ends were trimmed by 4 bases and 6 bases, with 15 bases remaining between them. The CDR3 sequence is CASSSNRRGPGELFF. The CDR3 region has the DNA TGTGCCAGCAGCTCCAACCGGCGGGGTCCCGGGGAGCTGTTTTTT.

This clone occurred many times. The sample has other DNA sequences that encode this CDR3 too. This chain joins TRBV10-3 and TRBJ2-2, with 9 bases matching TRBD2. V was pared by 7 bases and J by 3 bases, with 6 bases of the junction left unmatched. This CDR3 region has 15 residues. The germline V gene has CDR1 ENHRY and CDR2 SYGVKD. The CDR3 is CAITAGGLDTGELFF. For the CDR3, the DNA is TGTGCCATCACGGCGGGGGGGTTGGACACCGGGGAGCTGTTTTTT.

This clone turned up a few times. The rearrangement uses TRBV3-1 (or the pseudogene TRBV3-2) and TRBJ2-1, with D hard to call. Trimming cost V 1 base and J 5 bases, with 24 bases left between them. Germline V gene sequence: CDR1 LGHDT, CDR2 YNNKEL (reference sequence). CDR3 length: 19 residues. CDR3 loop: CASSQGIWLDMSPDNEQFF. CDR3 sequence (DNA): TGTGCCAGCAGCCAAGGTATTTGGCTAGATATGTCCCCTGACAATGAGCAGTTCTTC.

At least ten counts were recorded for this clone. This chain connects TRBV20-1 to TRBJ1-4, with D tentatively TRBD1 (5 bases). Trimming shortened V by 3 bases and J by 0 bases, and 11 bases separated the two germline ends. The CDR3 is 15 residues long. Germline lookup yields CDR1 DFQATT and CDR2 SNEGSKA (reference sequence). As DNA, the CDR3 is TGCAGTGCTAGTAGGGGAGGGACAACTAATGAAAAACTGTTTTTT. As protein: CSASRGGTTNEKLFF.

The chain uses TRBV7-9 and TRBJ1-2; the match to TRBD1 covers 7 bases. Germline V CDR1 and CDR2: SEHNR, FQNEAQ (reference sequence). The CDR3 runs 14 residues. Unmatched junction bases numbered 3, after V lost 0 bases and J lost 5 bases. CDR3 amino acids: CASSLANRGYGYTF. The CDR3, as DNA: TGTGCCAGCAGCTTAGCAAACAGGGGATATGGCTACACCTTC.

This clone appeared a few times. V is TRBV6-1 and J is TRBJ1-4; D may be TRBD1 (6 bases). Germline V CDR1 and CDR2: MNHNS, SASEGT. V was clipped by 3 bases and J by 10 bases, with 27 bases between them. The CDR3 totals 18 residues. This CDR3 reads CASSEGPWGGAIGGKLFF. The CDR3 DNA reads TGTGCCAGCAGTGAGGGTCCCTGGGGGGGGGCCATCGGTGGAAAACTGTTTTTT.

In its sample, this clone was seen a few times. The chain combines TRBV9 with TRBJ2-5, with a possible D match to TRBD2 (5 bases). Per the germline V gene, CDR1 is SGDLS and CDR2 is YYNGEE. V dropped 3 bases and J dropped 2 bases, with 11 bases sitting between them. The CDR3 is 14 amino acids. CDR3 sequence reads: CASSATQRQETQYF. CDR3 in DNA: TGTGCCAGCAGCGCGACCCAGCGGCAAGAGACCCAGTACTTC.

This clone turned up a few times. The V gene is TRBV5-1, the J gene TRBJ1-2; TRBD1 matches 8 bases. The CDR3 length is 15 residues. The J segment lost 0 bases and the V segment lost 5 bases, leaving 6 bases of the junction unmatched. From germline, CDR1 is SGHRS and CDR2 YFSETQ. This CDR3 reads CASSITGGTNYGYTF. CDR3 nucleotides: TGCGCCAGCAGTATTACAGGGGGAACTAACTATGGCTACACCTTC.

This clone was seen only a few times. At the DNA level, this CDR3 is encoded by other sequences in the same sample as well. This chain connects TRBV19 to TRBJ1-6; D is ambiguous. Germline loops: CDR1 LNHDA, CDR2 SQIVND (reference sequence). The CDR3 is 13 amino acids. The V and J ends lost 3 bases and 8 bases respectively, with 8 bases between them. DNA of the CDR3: TGTGCCAGTAGTATTACAGTTGATTCACCCCTCCACTTT. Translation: CASSITVDSPLHF.

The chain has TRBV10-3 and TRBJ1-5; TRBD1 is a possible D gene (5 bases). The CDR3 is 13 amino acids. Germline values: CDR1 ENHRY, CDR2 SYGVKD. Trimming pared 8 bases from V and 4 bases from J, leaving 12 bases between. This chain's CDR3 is CAIRSGDNQPQHF. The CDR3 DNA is TGTGCCATCCGTTCGGGGGATAATCAGCCCCAGCATTTT.

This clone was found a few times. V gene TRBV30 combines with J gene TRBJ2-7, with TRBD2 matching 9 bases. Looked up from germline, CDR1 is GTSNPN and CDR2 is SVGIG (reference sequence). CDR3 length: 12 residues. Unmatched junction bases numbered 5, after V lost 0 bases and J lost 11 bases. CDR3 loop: CAWSVMRGGKYF. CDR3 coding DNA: TGTGCCTGGAGTGTAATGCGGGGGGGGAAGTACTTC.

CDR3 loop: CSVESFRRDTQYF. DNA of the CDR3: TGCAGCGTTGAATCGTTCCGTCGGGATACGCAGTATTTT. The chain is built from TRBV29-1 and TRBJ2-3; no clear D. The CDR3 is 13 amino acids. Trimming removed 2 bases at V and 6 bases at J, with 12 bases between. The germline gives CDR1 SQVTM, CDR2 ANQGSEA.

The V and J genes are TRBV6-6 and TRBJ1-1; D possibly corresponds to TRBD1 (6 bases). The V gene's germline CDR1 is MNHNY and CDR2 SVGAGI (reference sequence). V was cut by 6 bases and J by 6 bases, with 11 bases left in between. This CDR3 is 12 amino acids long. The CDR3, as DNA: TGTGCCAGCAGATATAGACAGGCTGAAGCTTTCTTT. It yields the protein CASRYRQAEAFF.

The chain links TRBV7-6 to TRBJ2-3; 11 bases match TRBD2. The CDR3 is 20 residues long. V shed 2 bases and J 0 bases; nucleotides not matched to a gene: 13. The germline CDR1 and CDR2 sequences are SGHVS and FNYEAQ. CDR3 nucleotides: TGTGCCAGCAGCTTAAGGGTTCTAGCGGGGGGCCTAGCTAGCACAGATACGCAGTATTTT. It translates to CASSLRVLAGGLASTDTQYF. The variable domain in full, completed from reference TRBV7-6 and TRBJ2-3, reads GAGVSQSPRYKVTKRGQDVALRCDPISGHVSLYWYRQALGQGPEFLTYFNYEAQQDKSGLPNDRFSAERPEGSISTLTIQRTEQRDSAMYRCASSLRVLAGGLASTDTQYFGPGTRLTVL.

The CDR3, as DNA: TGTGCCATCAGCGGACATCTCTCTGGAAACACCATATATTTT. Encoded protein: CAISGHLSGNTIYF. The gene calls are TRBV10-3 and TRBJ1-3, with D possibly being TRBD1 (5 bases). The CDR3 consists of 14 residues. V was clipped by 6 bases and J by 0 bases, with 9 bases between them. The V gene's germline CDR1 is ENHRY and CDR2 SYGVKD.

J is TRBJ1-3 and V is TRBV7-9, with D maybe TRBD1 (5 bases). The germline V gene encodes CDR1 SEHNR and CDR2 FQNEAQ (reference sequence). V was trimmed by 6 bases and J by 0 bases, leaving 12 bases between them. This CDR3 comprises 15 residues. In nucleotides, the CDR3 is TGTGCCAGCAGTCTGACAGAGATCTCTGGAAACACCATATATTTT. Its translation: CASSLTEISGNTIYF. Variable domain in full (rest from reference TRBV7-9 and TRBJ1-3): DTGVSQNPRHKITKRGQNVTFRCDPISEHNRLYWYRQTLGQGPEFLTYFQNEAQLEKSRLLSDRFSAERPKGSFSTLEIQRTEQGDSAMYLCASSLTEISGNTIYFGEGSWLTVV.

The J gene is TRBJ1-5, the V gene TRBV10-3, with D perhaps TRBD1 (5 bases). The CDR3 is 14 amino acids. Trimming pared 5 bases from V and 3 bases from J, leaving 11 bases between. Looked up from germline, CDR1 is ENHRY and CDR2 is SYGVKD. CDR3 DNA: TGTGCCATCAGTAATACAGGAGACAATCAGCCCCAGCATTTT. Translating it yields CAISNTGDNQPQHF.

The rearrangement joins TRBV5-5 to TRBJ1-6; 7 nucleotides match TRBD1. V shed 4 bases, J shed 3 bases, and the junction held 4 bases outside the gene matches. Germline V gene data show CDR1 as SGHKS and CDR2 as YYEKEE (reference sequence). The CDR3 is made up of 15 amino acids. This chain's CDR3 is CASSPRQGYNSPLHF. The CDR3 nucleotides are TGTGCCAGCAGCCCACGACAGGGCTATAATTCACCCCTCCACTTT.